This is a list of T cell receptor beta chains from one sample in a study of blood T cell repertoires in COVID-19. Assay: immunoSEQ multiplex PCR; the TCRdb copy retains only in-frame clones and omits some. The sample lists 300,000 to 350,000 clones; over 85% were seen once. The sequenced sample consisted of peripheral blood. These receptors all stem from a woman aged 55-69 years with COVID-19, enrolled during active disease. Each CDR3 is given without its conserved first and last residue.

CDR3aa: ASSLSYITGNSYEQY
j_gene: TRBJ2-7
v_gene: TRBV3-1/TRBV3-2

CDR3aa: ASSRLQETQY
j_gene: TRBJ2-5
v_gene: TRBV18

CDR3aa: ASSLREVQDGYT
j_gene: TRBJ1-2
v_gene: TRBV3-1/TRBV3-2

CDR3aa: ASSPQGVAKNIQY
j_gene: TRBJ2-4
v_gene: TRBV3-1/TRBV3-2

CDR3aa: ASSTPTGELF
j_gene: TRBJ2-2
v_gene: TRBV11-2

CDR3aa: ASSRQWGAGELF
j_gene: TRBJ2-2
v_gene: TRBV27

CDR3aa: SVEASGEKLF
j_gene: TRBJ1-4
v_gene: TRBV29-1

CDR3aa: ASSVELAPIGTQY
j_gene: TRBJ2-5
v_gene: TRBV5-1

CDR3aa: ASSIAGGPNNEQF
j_gene: TRBJ2-1
v_gene: TRBV19

CDR3aa: AWSVKWHCT
j_gene: TRBJ1-2
v_gene: TRBV30

CDR3aa: ASRIQGGETPLH
j_gene: TRBJ1-6
v_gene: TRBV7-9

CDR3aa: ASCGTVLSPLH
j_gene: TRBJ1-6
v_gene: TRBV2

CDR3aa: ASSLAHAPGQNNEKLF
j_gene: TRBJ1-4
v_gene: TRBV7-9

CDR3aa: AWIGGANSVGELF
j_gene: TRBJ2-2
v_gene: TRBV30

CDR3aa: ASSLGEGTGELF
j_gene: TRBJ2-2
v_gene: TRBV7-9

CDR3aa: ASGRVQGVYT
j_gene: TRBJ1-2
v_gene: TRBV28

CDR3aa: ASTPTRQGYGYT
j_gene: TRBJ1-2
v_gene: TRBV19